This TCR beta chain was recorded in a study of blood T cells in healthy people across ages (dated by TCRdb to between 2015 and 2016). For the wider study: Template switching captured roughly one uniquely barcoded TCR beta cDNA molecule per two T cells in model experiments. Age-related changes in TCR beta repertoire diversity were measured in the study by deep sequencing normalized with unique cDNA molecular identifiers. The donors were split into four age groups: young (average about 15 years), middle-aged (more than 35), aged (approximately 59) and long-lived (about 74). To avoid experimental bias, donors of different ages were distributed randomly across sequencing lanes. Using the same blood draw, the study looked at two additional independent replicas of 1 million unique cDNA reads for two donors, one aged 18 to 30 and the other aged 80 or older.

Library preparation used 5' RACE. The sequencer listed for this sample is Illumina HiSeq 2500. A second about 6 to 11 cycle PCR used a sample-barcoded 5' primer and a J-beta primer mix. A template-switch 5' adaptor carrying 12 random nucleotides introduced a unique molecular identifier onto each TCR beta cDNA molecule. Each sample yielded at least 2.5 million CDR3-containing paired-end reads. All of the RNA was converted into first-strand cDNA using the Mint cDNA synthesis kit, with a TRBC-specific oligonucleotide serving as the primer. Following uracil-DNA glycosylase treatment, all cDNA underwent a first 18-cycle PCR with the universal primers M1SS and BC2_uni_R. Concerning the study's data processing: For normalization, 1 million high-quality reads were randomly selected from each sample, with every read carrying a distinct molecular identifier. Instead of being binned into consensus sequences, reads that shared molecular identifiers were thrown out. MiTCR, run with a Q25 quality threshold and the strictest error-elimination algorithm, handled CDR3 identification, clonotype clustering and error correction. A nonparametric unseen species model using Euler transformation provided a lower-bound estimate of total TCR beta diversity. TCRdb took the public reads, trimmed them with fastp at Q25, ran MiXCR for clone calling and kept in-frame beta chains. Each entry is one CDR3 protein sequence, shown with its most common DNA and genes. The V and J calls were not made by the authors but by TCRdb's processing. The sample has almost 1 million distinct CDR3 sequences on record, approximately 50% of them singletons. The ten largest make up about a fifth of the sample.

This clonotype has more than one count but fewer than ten. Its antigen remains unidentified. No quality values exist for individual bases; no much larger clone is one base distant. The germline V gene encodes CDR1 SEHNR and CDR2 FQNEAQ (reference sequence). Germline trimming: 4 bases from V, 7 bases from J; junction bases outside gene matches: 6. Including the terminal cysteine and phenylalanine, the CDR3 comprises 15 residues. Of all the DNA, just the CDR3 is kept, 45 bases in frame from base 1. Donors were 40 or so systemically healthy Caucasian individuals from Russia aged roughly 6 to 90 years. Approximately 9 milliliters of peripheral blood were collected from each donor into EDTA-treated Vacutainer tubes. Ficoll-Paque density-gradient centrifugation was used to isolate PBMCs, with at least 7 million per sample. Trizol reagent was used to extract total RNA from the PBMCs, yielding at least 6 micrograms per sample. The percentages of naive CD45RAhigh/CD27high T cells were determined by flow cytometry on a PBMC aliquot from every donor.

The research as a whole found: Observed TCR beta diversity correlated strongly with the percentage of naive T cells measured by flow cytometry. Estimates of total diversity based on one million sequenced T cells were regarded as lower bounds and as underestimates. Donor CMV infection status was unknown, potentially confounding age-related changes in expanded clonotypes. The long-lived group showed more naive CD4+ T cells, fewer expanded clones and increased TCR diversity than the aged group, suggesting age selection. As age increased, observed TCR beta diversity per million T cells dropped in a roughly linear way, and a significant reduction was already evident by age about 36. Bulk unsorted PBMC profiling prevented conclusive comparison of naive and antigen-experienced compartments.

This clonotype was sampled from an older woman in good health. The chain uses TRBV7-9 and TRBJ1-6; 8 central nucleotides agree with TRBD1. Sequenced sample: blood. The nucleotide sequence is given as TGTGCCAGCAGCTCCACAGGGGGGAGCAATTCACCCCTCCACTTT. It codes for CASSSTGGSNSPLHF.